A selection of T cell receptor beta chains follows, all from one sample in a study of cytomegalovirus exposure and HLA in healthy donors. Repertoires were generated with immunoSEQ multiplex PCR, while TCRdb's copy carries only in-frame clones and drops some. The sample consists of about 97,000 clones, about 80% of them appearing once. Sequenced: PBMCs. These receptors all come from a male donor in good health and CMV-seropositive. Both conserved end residues are part of each CDR3. D genes are given only for firm matches. Expanded clones get a size class; other rows say once, few or many, or leave the size out.

J gene,V gene,clone size,D gene,CDR3 DNA,CDR3 protein
TRBJ2-3,TRBV2,NA,TRBD1,TGTGCCAGCAGTCGGGACAGGGGGAGCACAGATACGCAGTATTTT,CASSRDRGSTDTQYF
TRBJ1-5,TRBV2,NA,NA,TGTGCCAGCAGCATGACCGGGACTGGTAATCAGCCCCAGCATTTT,CASSMTGTGNQPQHF
TRBJ1-3,TRBV5-4,NA,NA,TGTGCCAGCAGCGCGGGGACTGATTTCTCTGGAAACACCATATATTTT,CASSAGTDFSGNTIYF
TRBJ2-5,TRBV7-9,NA,TRBD2,TGTGCCAGCAGCTTCCCCCGATCTAGCGGGGGGGATTCAGAGACCCAGTACTTC,CASSFPRSSGGDSETQYF
TRBJ1-5,TRBV5-1,once,NA,TGCGCCAGCAGTAAACTAAGCAATCAGCCCCAGCATTTT,CASSKLSNQPQHF
TRBJ2-1,TRBV7-2,once,TRBD1,TGTGCCAGCAGTTATCAGGGGGCGAGCTCCTACAATGAGCAGTTCTTC,CASSYQGASSYNEQFF
TRBJ1-3,TRBV5-4,NA,TRBD1,TGTGCCAGCAGCTTTGACAGGGGTGGCAACACCATATATTTT,CASSFDRGGNTIYF
TRBJ1-1,TRBV6-1,NA,TRBD1,TGTGCCAGCAGTGAATGGGGACAGGGGGCCGCTGAAGCTTTCTTT,CASSEWGQGAAEAFF
TRBJ1-1,TRBV6-6,NA,TRBD1,TGTGCCAGCAGTCCGACAGGGGTGAGGTCGGTCACTGAAGCTTTCTTT,CASSPTGVRSVTEAFF
TRBJ1-4,TRBV7-9,NA,TRBD1,TGTGCCAGCAGCCCGAAGGGGGCAAGGTTGATGGTGGGTGAAAAACTGTTTTTT,CASSPKGARLMVGEKLFF
TRBJ2-5,TRBV5-1,NA,NA,TGCGCCAGCAGCTCGTCGGGGGGCCGAGAGACCCAGTACTTC,CASSSSGGRETQYF
TRBJ1-1,TRBV5-6,NA,TRBD1,TGTGCCAGCAGCTTGGGTCCAGGGGGGTTGAGCACTGAAGCTTTCTTT,CASSLGPGGLSTEAFF
TRBJ2-3,TRBV7-9,NA,NA,TGTGCCAGCAGCCCGCGGGACAGCTACTTCACAGATACGCAGTATTTT,CASSPRDSYFTDTQYF
TRBJ2-7,TRBV15,NA,NA,TGTGCCACCAGCAGAGATCACGGTTACGAGCAGTACTTC,CATSRDHGYEQYF
TRBJ2-4,TRBV7-2,NA,NA,TGTGCCAGCAGCCGAATGCAGGACACAAACATTCAGTACTTC,CASSRMQDTNIQYF
TRBJ2-1,TRBV6-1,NA,NA,TGTGCCAGCAGTGAAACCACAGAATACAATGAGCAGTTCTTC,CASSETTEYNEQFF
TRBJ1-4,TRBV5-1,NA,TRBD1,TGCGCCAGCAGCTTGCAGGGGGCCGGGGTTTGGGAAAAACTGTTTTTT,CASSLQGAGVWEKLFF
TRBJ1-2,TRBV30,NA,NA,TGTGCCTCCGCGACAGGCTATGGCTACACCTTC,CASATGYGYTF
TRBJ1-2,TRBV30,few,TRBD1,TGTGCCTGGAGAGGACAGGGGGCCCACTATGGCTACACCTTC,CAWRGQGAHYGYTF
TRBJ2-5,TRBV5-6,few,TRBD1,TGTGCCAGCAGCTATGGGACAGGAAGGGAGACCCAGTACTTC,CASSYGTGRETQYF
TRBJ1-5,TRBV28,NA,NA,TGTGCCAGCAGCCGCGACGGGAATCAGCCCCAGCATTTT,CASSRDGNQPQHF
TRBJ1-1,TRBV6-5,NA,NA,TGTGCCAGCAGTTACAACCCAGAGAACACTGAAGCTTTCTTT,CASSYNPENTEAFF
TRBJ1-2,TRBV6-6,once,NA,TGTGCCAGCACCCAAGGAAGCGGGGATAACTATGGCTACACCTTC,CASTQGSGDNYGYTF
TRBJ1-5,TRBV29-1,NA,NA,TGCAGCGTGGCTTCGACACCTTCCAATCAGCCCCAGCATTTT,CSVASTPSNQPQHF
TRBJ2-1,TRBV30,once,NA,TGTGCCTGGAGTGAACAGACCGAGCAGTTCTTC,CAWSEQTEQFF
TRBJ2-1,TRBV10-3,NA,TRBD1,TGTGCCATTACAGGGGGCTCCTACAATGAGCAGTTCTTC,CAITGGSYNEQFF
TRBJ1-5,TRBV19,NA,TRBD1,TGTGCCAGCCACAGGGGCTATAGCAATCAGCCCCAGCATTTT,CASHRGYSNQPQHF
TRBJ2-7,TRBV29-1,NA,TRBD1,TGCAGCGTCGTAAGGGACAGCTCCTACGAGCAGTACTTC,CSVVRDSSYEQYF
TRBJ1-4,TRBV4-3,NA,TRBD1,TGCGCCAGCAGCCAAGGCCCGGGACAGGGGGCAACAAAACTGTTTTTT,CASSQGPGQGATKLFF
TRBJ1-1,TRBV19,NA,NA,TGTGCCAGTAGTATAGGGGAGGACCGTAGATACACTGAAGCTTTCTTT,CASSIGEDRRYTEAFF
TRBJ1-4,TRBV6-5,NA,TRBD1,TGTGCCAGCAGTTACTCAGGGGGCCCGGAAAAACTGTTTTTT,CASSYSGGPEKLFF
TRBJ1-2,TRBV15,NA,NA,TGTGCCACCAGCCCCCCCACGGTGCGGAGCTATGGCTACACCTTC,CATSPPTVRSYGYTF
TRBJ1-4,TRBV13,NA,TRBD1,TGTGCCAGCAGCTCCCGGGACAGGCGTGAAAAACTGTTTTTT,CASSSRDRREKLFF
TRBJ1-5,TRBV2,few,TRBD1,TGTGCCAGCAGCCGGGACACAGGGGGTCAGCCCCAGCATTTT,CASSRDTGGQPQHF
TRBJ1-5,TRBV19,NA,NA,TGTGCCAGTAGTGCCTCAGGGGCGGGTAGCAATCAGCCCCAGCATTTT,CASSASGAGSNQPQHF